This T cell receptor (beta chain) derives from a study of shared clonotypes between healthy human individuals (dated by TCRdb to about 2020). Background on the whole study: A couple of women and a few men aged 18 to 49 years were included in the cohort. Leukapheresis yielded between about 0.94 and 9.5 billion PBMCs per donor. Per donor, three plates each were used for CD4 naive and CD4 memory, two for CD8 naive, and one for CD8 memory. Blood TCR repertoires of about five healthy adults were deeply sequenced to estimate repertoire size and the extent of clonotype sharing between individuals. To increase sequencing depth and limit assay-specific biases, different laboratories used diverse techniques to prepare libraries and sequence TCR repertoires.

Using the deep immunoSEQ assay, multiplex PCR amplified TCR CDR3 regions from genomic DNA. For each cell subset, the extracted genomic DNA was distributed evenly across all wells of several immunoSEQ 96-well plates, and each plate served as one replicate. For sorted subsets, each replicate PCR was loaded with roughly 0.2 ug genomic DNA, equivalent to 25,000 to 35,000 T cell genomes. Purified libraries were measured with a Qubit 3.0 fluorometer, size-checked on a Bioanalyzer 2100, and measured again with the KAPA Library Quantification kit. Every immunoSEQ 96-well plate was sequenced on a dedicated single-read 150-cycle Illumina NextSeq 550 flow cell. In the source study's methods: Because the immunoSEQ output included only junctional sequences and no quality scores, the filtering could not be the same as the filtering used for full-length reads. Sequences were annotated with PyIR, a Python wrapper for IgBLAST v1.9, and V/J genes and CDR3 were assigned using IMGT germline references. Any read was removed if the V/J assignment was weak (E-value above 1e-6), the CDR3 was missing, or the read contained stop codons, out-of-frame junctions, or ambiguous translated residues. A V3J clonotype was defined by an identical inferred V gene, J gene, and CDR3 amino acid sequence. The percentage overlap between two repertoires was calculated by dividing the number of shared unique clonotypes by the size of the smaller repertoire. Richness of each repertoire was evaluated using RTK rarefaction, the Chao1 estimator, and Recon v2.1 estimates of unobserved clonotypes. Generation probabilities for all TCRbeta clonotypes obtained by the gDNA method from several donors were computed using OLGA. TCRdb's version of the immuneACCESS table is confined to in-frame rearrangements and falls short of the full clone set. An unresolved V gene accounts for under half of the shortfall where checked; the remainder is of unknown origin. V and J calls and clone size are those listed in that table; D and trimming were worked out from the DNA. This sample has hundreds of thousands of clones in its table, and about 91% of those were observed once. The ten largest account for nearly 25% of the sample.

CD8 naive samples were CD45RO-negative cells positively selected for CCR7, giving a CD45RA+CCR7+ population that excluded TemRA cells. Healthy HIV-negative adults with no recently reported acute infections or vaccinations were included as donors. All donors were Caucasian adults living in Nashville, Tennessee, USA. After blood collection by leukapheresis, PBMCs were isolated using Ficoll-Histopaque density gradient centrifugation and then cryopreserved in the vapor phase of liquid nitrogen. Analytical flow cytometry was used to check the purity and quantity of every magnetically sorted T cell population. Genomic DNA was isolated from every sorted fraction and measured by UV absorbance on a Nanodrop 2000c. General conclusions and limits of the study: Larger estimated clonotype richness was generally found for naive subsets than for memory subsets. Pairwise subsampling indicated that sequencing depth was expected to affect the degree of clonotype sharing among donors. Rarefaction of sorted-subset datasets indicated incomplete sequencing despite the large sequencing depth. The small number of donors limited the genetic and exposure-history diversity represented. Only blood was sampled, and tissue TCR repertoires likely differ from those in blood. Compared with non-shared clonotypes, clonotypes shared by all four sorted-subset donors had higher generation probabilities. Sharing across a handful of donors was observed for approximately 5% of naive CD4, over 3% of naive CD8, roughly 2.3% of memory CD4, and about 0.4% of memory CD8 clonotypes.

Of note for this clone: Its antigen remains unidentified. The sample holds no much larger clone one base away, and base qualities are not on file.

V gives up 5 bases and J gives up 3 bases, and the segment between their germline ends measures 27 bases. Based on the germline V gene (reference sequence), the CDR1 and CDR2 sequences are MNHEY and SMNVEV. Its CDR3 holds 19 amino acids, cysteine through phenylalanine. Only the CDR3 portion is preserved as DNA: 57 bases, with reading frame beginning at the first base. Sequencing input: naive CD8+ T cells sorted from blood. The cell subset or site label of this sample denotes: CD45RA+CCR7+. This receptor was identified in a man younger than 40 in good health. The rearrangement combines TRBV27 with TRBJ2-3, with the D gene uncertain. CDR3 region: CASSEWGIVGSGSTDTQYF. The DNA sequence reads TGTGCCAGCAGTGAGTGGGGTATCGTGGGTAGTGGAAGTACAGATACGCAGTATTTT.